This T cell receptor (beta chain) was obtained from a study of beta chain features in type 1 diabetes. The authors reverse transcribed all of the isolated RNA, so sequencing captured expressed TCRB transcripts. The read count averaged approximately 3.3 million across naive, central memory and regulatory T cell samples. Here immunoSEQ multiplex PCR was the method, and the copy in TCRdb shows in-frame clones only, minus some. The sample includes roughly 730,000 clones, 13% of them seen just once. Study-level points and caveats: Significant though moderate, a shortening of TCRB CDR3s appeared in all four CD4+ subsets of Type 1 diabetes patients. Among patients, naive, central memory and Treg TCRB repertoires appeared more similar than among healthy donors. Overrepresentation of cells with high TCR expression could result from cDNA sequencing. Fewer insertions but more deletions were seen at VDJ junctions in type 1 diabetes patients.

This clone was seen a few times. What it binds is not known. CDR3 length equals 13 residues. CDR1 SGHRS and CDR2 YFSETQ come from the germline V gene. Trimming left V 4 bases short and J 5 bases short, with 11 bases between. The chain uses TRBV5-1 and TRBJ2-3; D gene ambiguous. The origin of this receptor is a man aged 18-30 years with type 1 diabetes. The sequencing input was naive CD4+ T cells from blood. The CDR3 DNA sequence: TGCGCCAGCAGCGTGGGTTCTGGAGATACGCAGTATTTT. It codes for CASSVGSGDTQYF.